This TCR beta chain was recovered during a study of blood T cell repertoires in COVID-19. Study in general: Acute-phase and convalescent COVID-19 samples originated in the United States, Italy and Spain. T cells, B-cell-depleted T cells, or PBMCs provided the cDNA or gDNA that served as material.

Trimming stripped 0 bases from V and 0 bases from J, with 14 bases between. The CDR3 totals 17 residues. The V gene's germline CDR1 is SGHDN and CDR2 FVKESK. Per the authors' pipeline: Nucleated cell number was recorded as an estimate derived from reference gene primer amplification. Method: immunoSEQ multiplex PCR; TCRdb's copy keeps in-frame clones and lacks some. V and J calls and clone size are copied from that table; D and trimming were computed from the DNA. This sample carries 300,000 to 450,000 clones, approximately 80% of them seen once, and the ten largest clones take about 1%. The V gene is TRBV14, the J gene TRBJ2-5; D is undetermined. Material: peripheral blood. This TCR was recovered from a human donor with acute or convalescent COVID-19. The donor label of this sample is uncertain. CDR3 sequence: CASSQDMGSLHQETQYF. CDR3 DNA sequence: TGTGCCAGCAGCCAAGATATGGGTAGCCTCCACCAAGAGACCCAGTACTTC.